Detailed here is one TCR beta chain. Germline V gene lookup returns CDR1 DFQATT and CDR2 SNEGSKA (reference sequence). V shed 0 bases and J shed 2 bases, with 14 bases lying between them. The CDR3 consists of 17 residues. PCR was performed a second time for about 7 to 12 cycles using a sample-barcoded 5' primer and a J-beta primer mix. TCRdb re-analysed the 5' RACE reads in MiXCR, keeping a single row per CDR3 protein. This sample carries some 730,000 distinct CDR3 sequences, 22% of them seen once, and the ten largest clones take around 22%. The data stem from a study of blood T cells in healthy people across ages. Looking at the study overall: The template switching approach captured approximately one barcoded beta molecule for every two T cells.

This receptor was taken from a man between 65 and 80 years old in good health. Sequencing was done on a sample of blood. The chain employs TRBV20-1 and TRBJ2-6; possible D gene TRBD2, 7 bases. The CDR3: CSARDSRGATGANVLTF. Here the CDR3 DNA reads TGCAGTGCTAGAGATAGCCGGGGGGCCACTGGGGCCAACGTCCTGACTTTC.